A selection of T cell receptor beta chains follows, all from one sample in a study of blood T cell repertoires in COVID-19. The repertoire was sequenced with immunoSEQ multiplex PCR; TCRdb's copy has only in-frame clones and lacks some. The sample has around 190,000 clones; around 83% are singletons. Sequenced material: peripheral blood. The receptors here all came from a human donor in a cohort sampled during active COVID-19. The CDR3 runs from the conserved cysteine through the conserved F or W. Fields, in order: V gene, D gene, clone size, J gene, CDR3 DNA, CDR3 protein. The D gene is left open where the match is weak. Expanded clones get a size class; other rows say once, few or many, or leave the size out.

v_call: TRBV23-1
d_call: .
clone_size: .
j_call: TRBJ2-6
cdr3_nt: TGCGCCAGCAGTCAATGGCCCCGGGGGTCCTCTGGGGCCAACGTCCTGACTTTC
cdr3_aa: CASSQWPRGSSGANVLTF

v_call: TRBV4-3
d_call: .
clone_size: .
j_call: TRBJ2-7
cdr3_nt: TGCGCCAGCAGCCAAGAGGCAGGTTACACGGAGCAGTACTTC
cdr3_aa: CASSQEAGYTEQYF

v_call: TRBV9
d_call: .
clone_size: .
j_call: TRBJ2-2
cdr3_nt: TGTGCCAGCAGCGTAGCCGGACAGAGAAACACCGGGGAGCTGTTTTTT
cdr3_aa: CASSVAGQRNTGELFF

v_call: TRBV6-2/TRBV6-3
d_call: TRBD1
clone_size: few
j_call: TRBJ1-1
cdr3_nt: TGTGCCAGCAGTTACTCTGGGACAGGGGGCAGAACGGGAGCTTTCTTT
cdr3_aa: CASSYSGTGGRTGAFF

v_call: TRBV4-2
d_call: .
clone_size: .
j_call: TRBJ2-3
cdr3_nt: TGTGCCAGCAGCCAAGAATTTTCACAGGGAGGCACAGATACGCAGTATTTT
cdr3_aa: CASSQEFSQGGTDTQYF

v_call: TRBV6-5
d_call: TRBD1
clone_size: .
j_call: TRBJ1-2
cdr3_nt: TGTGCCAGCAACGGACAGGGGTCCTATGGCTACACCTTC
cdr3_aa: CASNGQGSYGYTF

v_call: TRBV11-3
d_call: .
clone_size: .
j_call: TRBJ1-3
cdr3_nt: TGTGCCAGCAGTAGTAGCTCTGGAAACACCATATATTTT
cdr3_aa: CASSSSSGNTIYF

v_call: TRBV9
d_call: TRBD2
clone_size: .
j_call: TRBJ2-4
cdr3_nt: TGTGCCAGCAGCGTAGAACTAGCGGGGGGCAGGAACATTCAGTACTTC
cdr3_aa: CASSVELAGGRNIQYF

v_call: TRBV9
d_call: TRBD2
clone_size: .
j_call: TRBJ2-1
cdr3_nt: TGTGCCAGCAGCCCGCAAGGACTAGCATCCTACAATGAGCAGTTCTTC
cdr3_aa: CASSPQGLASYNEQFF

v_call: TRBV5-8
d_call: TRBD1
clone_size: .
j_call: TRBJ1-3
cdr3_nt: TGTGCCAGCAGCTTCAGGACAGGGTTATTCTCTGGAAACACCATATATTTT
cdr3_aa: CASSFRTGLFSGNTIYF

v_call: TRBV19
d_call: TRBD1
clone_size: once
j_call: TRBJ1-1
cdr3_nt: TGTGCCAGTAGGCGGGACAGGGGAACTGAAGCTTTCTTT
cdr3_aa: CASRRDRGTEAFF

v_call: TRBV4-3
d_call: TRBD2
clone_size: .
j_call: TRBJ2-1
cdr3_nt: TGCGCCAGCAGGCAAGGGGTTAGCGGGAGCGTGAACAATGAGCAGTTCTTC
cdr3_aa: CASRQGVSGSVNNEQFF